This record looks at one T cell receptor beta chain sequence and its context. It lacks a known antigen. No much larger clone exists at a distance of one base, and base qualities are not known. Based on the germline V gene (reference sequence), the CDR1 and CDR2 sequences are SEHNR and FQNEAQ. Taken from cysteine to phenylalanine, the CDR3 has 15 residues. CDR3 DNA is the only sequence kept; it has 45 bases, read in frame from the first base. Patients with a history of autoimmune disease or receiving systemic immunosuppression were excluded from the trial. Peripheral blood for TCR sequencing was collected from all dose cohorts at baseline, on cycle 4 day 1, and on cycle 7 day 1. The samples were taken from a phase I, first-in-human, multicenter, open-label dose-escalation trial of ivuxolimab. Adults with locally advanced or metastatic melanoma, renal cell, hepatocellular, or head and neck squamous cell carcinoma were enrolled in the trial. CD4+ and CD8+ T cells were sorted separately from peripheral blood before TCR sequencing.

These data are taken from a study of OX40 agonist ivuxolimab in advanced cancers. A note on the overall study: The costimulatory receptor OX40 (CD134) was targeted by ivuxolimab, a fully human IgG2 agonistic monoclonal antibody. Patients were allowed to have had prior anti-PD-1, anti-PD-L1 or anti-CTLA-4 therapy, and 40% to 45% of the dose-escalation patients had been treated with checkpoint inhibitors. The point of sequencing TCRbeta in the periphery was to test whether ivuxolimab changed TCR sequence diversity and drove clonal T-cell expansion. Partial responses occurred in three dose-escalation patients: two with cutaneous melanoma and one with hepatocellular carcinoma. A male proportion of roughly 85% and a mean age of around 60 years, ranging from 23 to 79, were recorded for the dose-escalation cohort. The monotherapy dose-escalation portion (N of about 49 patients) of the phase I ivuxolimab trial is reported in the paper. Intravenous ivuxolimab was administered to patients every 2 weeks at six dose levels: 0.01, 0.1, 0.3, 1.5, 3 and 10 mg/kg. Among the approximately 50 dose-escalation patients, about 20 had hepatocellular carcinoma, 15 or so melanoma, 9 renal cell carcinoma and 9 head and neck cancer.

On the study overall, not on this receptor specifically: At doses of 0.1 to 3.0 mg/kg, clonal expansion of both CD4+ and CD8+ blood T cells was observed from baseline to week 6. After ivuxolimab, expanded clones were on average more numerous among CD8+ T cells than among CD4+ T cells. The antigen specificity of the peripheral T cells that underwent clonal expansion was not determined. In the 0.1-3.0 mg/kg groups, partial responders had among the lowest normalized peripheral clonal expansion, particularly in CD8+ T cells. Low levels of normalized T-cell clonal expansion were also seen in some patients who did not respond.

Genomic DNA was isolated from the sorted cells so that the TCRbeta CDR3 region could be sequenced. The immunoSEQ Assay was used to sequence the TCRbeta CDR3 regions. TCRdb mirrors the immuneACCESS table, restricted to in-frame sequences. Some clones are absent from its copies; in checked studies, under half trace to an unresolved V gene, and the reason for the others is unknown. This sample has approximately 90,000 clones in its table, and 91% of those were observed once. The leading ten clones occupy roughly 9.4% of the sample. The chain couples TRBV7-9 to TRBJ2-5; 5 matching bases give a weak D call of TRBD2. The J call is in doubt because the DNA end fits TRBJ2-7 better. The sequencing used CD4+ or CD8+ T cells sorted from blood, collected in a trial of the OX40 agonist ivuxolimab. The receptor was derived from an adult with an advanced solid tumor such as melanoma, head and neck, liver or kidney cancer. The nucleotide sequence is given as TGTGCCAGCAGCCATGCGGAGCGGAGCTCCTACGAGCAGTACTTC. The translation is CASSHAERSSYEQYF.